This T cell receptor beta chain was observed in a study of T cell responses to AZD1222 COVID-19 vaccine. Study-level points and caveats: Elevations in Spike-specific TCR breadth and depth followed administration of two AZD1222 doses. Regions left unmutated in variants are reportedly the target of nearly half of spike-specific TCRs.

The CDR3 extends over 14 amino acids. J gave up 4 bases and V 6 bases, and 2 bases lay outside the gene matches. Germline V gene lookup returns CDR1 SGHNT and CDR2 YENEEA. Using immunoSEQ multiplex PCR, the repertoire was profiled, and TCRdb retains in-frame clones only, with some absent. This table has about 130,000 clones, about 88% appearing once. Notes on this clone: Its antigen is currently unknown.

The TCR originated in an adult in good health. The rearrangement links TRBV11-3 to TRBJ2-1, with 11 bases aligning to TRBD2. Sequences were derived from peripheral blood, sampled on day 0 of AZD1222 vaccination. The CDR3 region has the DNA TGTGCCAGCAGTGGGACTAGCGGTTACAATGAGCAGTTCTTC. Its protein product is CASSGTSGYNEQFF.